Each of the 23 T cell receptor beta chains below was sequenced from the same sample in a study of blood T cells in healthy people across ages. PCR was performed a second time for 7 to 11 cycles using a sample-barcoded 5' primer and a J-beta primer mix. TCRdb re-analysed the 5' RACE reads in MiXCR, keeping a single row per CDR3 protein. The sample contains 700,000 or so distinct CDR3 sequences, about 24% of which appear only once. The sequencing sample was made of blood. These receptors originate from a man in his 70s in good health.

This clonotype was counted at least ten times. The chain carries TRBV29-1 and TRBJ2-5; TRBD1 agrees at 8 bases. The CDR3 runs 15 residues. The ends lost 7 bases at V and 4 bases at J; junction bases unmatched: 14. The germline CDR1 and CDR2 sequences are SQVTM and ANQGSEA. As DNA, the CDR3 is TGCAGCGCCAAAAGAGGGGCCGACAGGGGAGAGACCCAGTACTTC. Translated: CSAKRGADRGETQYF.

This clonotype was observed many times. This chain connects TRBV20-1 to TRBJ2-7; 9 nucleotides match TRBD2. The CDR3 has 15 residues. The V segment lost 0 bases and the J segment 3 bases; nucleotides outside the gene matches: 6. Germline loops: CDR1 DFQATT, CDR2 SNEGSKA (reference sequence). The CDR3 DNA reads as TGCAGTGCTAGAGAAAGCGGGGGGTTGATCTACGAGCAGTACTTC. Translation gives CSARESGGLIYEQYF.

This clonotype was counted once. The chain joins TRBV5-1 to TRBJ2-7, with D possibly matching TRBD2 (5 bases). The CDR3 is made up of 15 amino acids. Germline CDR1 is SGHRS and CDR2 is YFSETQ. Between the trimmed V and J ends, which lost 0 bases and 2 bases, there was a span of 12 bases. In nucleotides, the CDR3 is TGCGCCAGCAGCTTGGCCGGCGGTAGCGCCTACGAGCAGTACTTC. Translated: CASSLAGGSAYEQYF.

CDR3 DNA sequence: TGCAGCGTCAAAGACAGGGGGGGACTGAACACTGAAGCTTTCTTT. As protein: CSVKDRGGLNTEAFF. The chain joins TRBV29-1 to TRBJ1-1, with 9 bases identical to TRBD1. Germline V gene sequence: CDR1 SQVTM, CDR2 ANQGSEA. V lost 6 bases, J lost 0 bases, and 8 bases stayed unmatched. The CDR3 totals 15 residues.

This CDR3 reads CAISEYLGSSYNEQFF. The CDR3, as DNA: TGTGCCATCAGTGAGTATTTGGGGAGCTCCTACAATGAGCAGTTCTTC. This chain links TRBV10-3 with TRBJ2-1, with D possibly matching TRBD2 (5 bases). The germline gives CDR1 ENHRY, CDR2 SYGVKD. Trimming took 1 base from V and 0 from J, leaving 10 bases between them. The CDR3 consists of 16 residues.

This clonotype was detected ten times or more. Written as DNA, the CDR3 is TGCGCCAGCACCCTACAGGTCCGTAGCTCCTACAATGAGCAGTTCTTC. Amino acids: CASTLQVRSSYNEQFF. The chain is built from TRBV5-1 and TRBJ2-1; possible D gene TRBD1, 5 bases. There are 16 residues in the CDR3. The germline CDR1 and CDR2 sequences are SGHRS and YFSETQ. V was shortened by 6 bases and J by 0 bases, with 16 bases between the two germline ends.

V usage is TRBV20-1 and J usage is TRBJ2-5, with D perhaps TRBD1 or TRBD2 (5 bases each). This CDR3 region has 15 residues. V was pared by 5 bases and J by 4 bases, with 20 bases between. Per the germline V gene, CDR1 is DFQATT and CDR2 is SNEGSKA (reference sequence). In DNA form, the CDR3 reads TGCAGTGCTCCTACCGCCAAGACGGGGCCAGAGACCCAGTACTTC. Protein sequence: CSAPTAKTGPETQYF.

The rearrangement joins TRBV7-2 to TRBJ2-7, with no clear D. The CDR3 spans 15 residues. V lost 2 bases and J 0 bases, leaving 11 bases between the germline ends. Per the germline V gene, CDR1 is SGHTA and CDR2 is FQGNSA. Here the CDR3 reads CASSLSVDVSYEQYF. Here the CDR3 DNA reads TGTGCCAGCAGCTTAAGTGTGGACGTCTCCTACGAGCAGTACTTC. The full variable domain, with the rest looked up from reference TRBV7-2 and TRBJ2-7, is GAGVSQSPSNKVTEKGKDVELRCDPISGHTALYWYRQSLGQGLEFLIYFQGNSAPDKSGLPSDRFSAERTGGSVSTLTIQRTQQEDSAVYLCASSLSVDVSYEQYFGPGTRLTVT.

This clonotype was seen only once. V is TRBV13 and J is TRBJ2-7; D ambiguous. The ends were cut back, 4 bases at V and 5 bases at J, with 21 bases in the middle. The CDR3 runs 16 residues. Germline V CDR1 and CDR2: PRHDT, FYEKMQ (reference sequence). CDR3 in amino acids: CASSSGPPEFHDEQYF. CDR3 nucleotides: TGTGCCAGCAGCTCCGGACCGCCCGAATTCCACGACGAGCAGTACTTC.

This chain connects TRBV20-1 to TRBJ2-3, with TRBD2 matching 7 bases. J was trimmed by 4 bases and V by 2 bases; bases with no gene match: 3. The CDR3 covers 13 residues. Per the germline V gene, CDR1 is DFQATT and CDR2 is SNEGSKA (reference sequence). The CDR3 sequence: CSARLTSPDTQYF. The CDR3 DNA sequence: TGCAGTGCTAGACTGACTAGCCCAGATACGCAGTATTTT.

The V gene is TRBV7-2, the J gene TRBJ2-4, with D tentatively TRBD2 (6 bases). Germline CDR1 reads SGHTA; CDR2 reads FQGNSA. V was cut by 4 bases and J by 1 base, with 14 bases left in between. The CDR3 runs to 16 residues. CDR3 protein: CASSSDRGKAKNIQYF. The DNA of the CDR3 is TGTGCCAGCAGCTCCGACCGGGGGAAGGCCAAAAACATTCAGTACTTC.

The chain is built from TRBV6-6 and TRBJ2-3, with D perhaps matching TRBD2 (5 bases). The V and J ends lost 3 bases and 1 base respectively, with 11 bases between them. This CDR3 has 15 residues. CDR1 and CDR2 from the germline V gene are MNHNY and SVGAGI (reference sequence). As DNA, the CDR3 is TGTGCCAGCAGTTATGAGCGAGGGCGCACAGATACGCAGTATTTT. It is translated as CASSYERGRTDTQYF.

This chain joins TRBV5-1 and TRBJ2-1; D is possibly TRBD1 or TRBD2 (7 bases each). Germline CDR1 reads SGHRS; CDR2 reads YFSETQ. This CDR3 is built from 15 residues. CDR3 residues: CADAYSGGESNEQFF. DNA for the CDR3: TGCGCAGATGCCTACTCAGGGGGGGAATCAAATGAGCAGTTCTTC.

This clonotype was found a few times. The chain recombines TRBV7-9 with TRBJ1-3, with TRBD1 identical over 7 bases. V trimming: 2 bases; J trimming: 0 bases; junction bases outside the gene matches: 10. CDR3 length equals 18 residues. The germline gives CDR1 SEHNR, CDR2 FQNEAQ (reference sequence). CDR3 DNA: TGTGCCAGCAGCTTAAGTGGGACAGCGACCATCTCTGGAAACACCATATATTTT. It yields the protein CASSLSGTATISGNTIYF.

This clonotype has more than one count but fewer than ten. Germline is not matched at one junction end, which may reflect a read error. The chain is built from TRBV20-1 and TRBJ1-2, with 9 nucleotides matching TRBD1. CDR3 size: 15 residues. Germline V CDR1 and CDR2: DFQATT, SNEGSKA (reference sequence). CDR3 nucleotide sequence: TGCAGTGCTAGGGCGATGGGACAGGGTCTCTATGGCTACACTTTC. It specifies CSARAMGQGLYGYTF.

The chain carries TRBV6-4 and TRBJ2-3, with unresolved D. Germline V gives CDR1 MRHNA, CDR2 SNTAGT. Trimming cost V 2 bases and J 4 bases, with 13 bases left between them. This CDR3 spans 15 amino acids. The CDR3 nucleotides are TGTGCCAGCAGTGACGAAATGGTGGGTGCAGATACGCAGTATTTT. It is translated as CASSDEMVGADTQYF.

The CDR3 protein is CASRKSTGTGELFF. The CDR3 nucleotides read TGCGCCAGCAGGAAATCTACAGGGACCGGGGAGCTGTTTTTT. This chain links TRBV5-1 with TRBJ2-2; TRBD1 might be the D (6 bases). This CDR3 region has 14 residues. The germline gives CDR1 SGHRS, CDR2 YFSETQ. The ends were cut back, 5 bases at V and 5 bases at J, with 13 bases in the middle.

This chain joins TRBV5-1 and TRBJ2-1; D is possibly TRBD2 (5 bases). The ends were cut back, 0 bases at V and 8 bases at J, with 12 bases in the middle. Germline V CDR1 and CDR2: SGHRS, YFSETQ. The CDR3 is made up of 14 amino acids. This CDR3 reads CASSLAGVPHEQFF. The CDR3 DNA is TGCGCCAGCAGCTTGGCCGGGGTACCTCATGAGCAGTTCTTC.

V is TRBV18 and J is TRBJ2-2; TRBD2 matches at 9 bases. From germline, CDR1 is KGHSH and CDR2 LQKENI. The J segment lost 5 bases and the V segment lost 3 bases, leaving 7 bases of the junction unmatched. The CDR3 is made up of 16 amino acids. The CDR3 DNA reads TGTGCCAGCTCACCTTCGCTAGCGGGATCGACCGGGGAGCTGTTTTTT. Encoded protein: CASSPSLAGSTGELFF. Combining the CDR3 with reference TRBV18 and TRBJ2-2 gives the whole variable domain NAGVMQNPRHLVRRRGQEARLRCSPMKGHSHVYWYRQLPEEGLKFMVYLQKENIIDESGMPKERFSAEFPKEGPSILRIQQVVRGDSAAYFCASSPSLAGSTGELFFGEGSRLTVL.

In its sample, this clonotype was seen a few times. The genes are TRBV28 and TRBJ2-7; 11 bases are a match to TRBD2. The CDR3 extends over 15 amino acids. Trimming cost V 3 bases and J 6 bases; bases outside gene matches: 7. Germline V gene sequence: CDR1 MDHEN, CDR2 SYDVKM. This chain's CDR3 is CASSFLTSGSREQYF. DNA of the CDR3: TGTGCCAGCAGTTTCTTAACTAGCGGGAGTCGCGAGCAGTACTTC.

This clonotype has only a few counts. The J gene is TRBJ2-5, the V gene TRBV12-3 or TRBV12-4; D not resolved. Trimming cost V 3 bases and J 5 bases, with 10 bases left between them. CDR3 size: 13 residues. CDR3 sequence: CASSLSRPETQYF. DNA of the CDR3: TGTGCCAGCAGTTTGTCCAGGCCGGAGACCCAGTACTTC.

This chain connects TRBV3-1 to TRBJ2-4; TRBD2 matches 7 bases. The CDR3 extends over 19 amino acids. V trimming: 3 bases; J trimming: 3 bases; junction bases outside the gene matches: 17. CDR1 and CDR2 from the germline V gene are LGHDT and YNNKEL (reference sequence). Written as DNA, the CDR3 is TGTGCCAGCAGCCAGCTCTATCCTCCTAGCGGTACATTCAAAAACATTCAGTACTTC. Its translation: CASSQLYPPSGTFKNIQYF.

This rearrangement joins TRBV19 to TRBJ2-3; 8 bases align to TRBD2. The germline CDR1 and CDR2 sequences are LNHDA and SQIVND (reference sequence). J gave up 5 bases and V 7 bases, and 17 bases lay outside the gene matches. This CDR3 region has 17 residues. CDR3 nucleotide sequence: TGTGCCAGTAACCGTACTGACGGGAGGGCCCTCGGAGATACGCAGTATTTT. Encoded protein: CASNRTDGRALGDTQYF.